This note documents a single T cell receptor beta chain sequence. The antigen remains undetermined. The CDR3 contains 14 residues. The V and J ends lost 2 bases and 5 bases respectively, with 10 bases between them. From germline, CDR1 is SGHRS and CDR2 YFSETQ. The protocol was immunoSEQ multiplex PCR, while the TCRdb copy is restricted to in-frame clones and leaves out a portion. The repertoire holds some 150,000 clones, with over 85% as singletons. This sample was taken from a study of T cell responses to AZD1222 COVID-19 vaccine. Findings and limits, study-wide: The donor group comprised mostly white British people and more females; the analysis possibly underestimated clonal diversity. Sampled repertoires all dated from after the peak T cell response.

Sequences were derived from peripheral blood, sampled on day 0 of AZD1222 vaccination. This TCR derives from an adult in good health. This chain joins TRBV5-1 and TRBJ2-2; D gene unclear. CDR3 region: CASSFETQTGELFF. The CDR3 region has the DNA TGCGCCAGCAGCTTCGAGACACAAACCGGGGAGCTGTTTTTT.